Sequencing of this T cell receptor (beta chain) was carried out in a study of T-cell reconstitution after alpha-beta-depleted transplantation in children. V was clipped by 6 bases and J by 4 bases; unmatched bases: 8. Germline values: CDR1 DFQATT, CDR2 SNEGSKA (reference sequence). This CDR3 region has 13 residues. Preparation of the TCRbeta library was carried out with unique molecular identifiers. MiXCR, applied by TCRdb to the PCR reads, yields one record per CDR3 protein. Of roughly 500,000 distinct CDR3 sequences listed, 32% are singletons. The receptor comes from a human donor who donated a stem cell graft to a child with aplastic anemia. The chain joins TRBV20-1 to TRBJ1-2; 7 nucleotides match TRBD1. The material sequenced was PBMCs from the stem cell graft donor, taken from the stem cell graft. The CDR3, as DNA: TGCAGTGCCGAACGAACAGGGGTCTATGGCTACACCTTC. Residues: CSAERTGVYGYTF.